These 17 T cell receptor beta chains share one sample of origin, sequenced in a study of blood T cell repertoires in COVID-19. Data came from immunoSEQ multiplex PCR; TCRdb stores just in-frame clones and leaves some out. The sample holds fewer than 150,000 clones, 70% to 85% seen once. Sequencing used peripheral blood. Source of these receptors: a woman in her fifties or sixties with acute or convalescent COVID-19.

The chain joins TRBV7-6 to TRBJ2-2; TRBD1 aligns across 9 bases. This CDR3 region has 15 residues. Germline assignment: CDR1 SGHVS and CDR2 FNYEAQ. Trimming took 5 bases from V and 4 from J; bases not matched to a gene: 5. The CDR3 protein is CASSQGQGGTGELFF. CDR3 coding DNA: TGTGCCAGCAGCCAGGGACAGGGAGGCACCGGGGAGCTGTTTTTT.

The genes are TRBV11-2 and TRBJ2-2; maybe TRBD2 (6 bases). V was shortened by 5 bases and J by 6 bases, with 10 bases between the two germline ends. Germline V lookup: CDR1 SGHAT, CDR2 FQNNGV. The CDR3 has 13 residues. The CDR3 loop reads CASSPRLAGELFF. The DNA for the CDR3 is TGTGCCAGCAGCCCTAGACTAGCCGGGGAGCTGTTTTTT.

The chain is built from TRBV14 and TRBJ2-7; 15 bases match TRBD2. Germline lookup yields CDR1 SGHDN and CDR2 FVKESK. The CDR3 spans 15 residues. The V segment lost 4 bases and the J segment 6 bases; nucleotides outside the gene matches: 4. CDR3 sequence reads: CASSPGLAGGTEQYF. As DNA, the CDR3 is TGTGCCAGCAGCCCCGGACTAGCGGGGGGGACCGAGCAGTACTTC.

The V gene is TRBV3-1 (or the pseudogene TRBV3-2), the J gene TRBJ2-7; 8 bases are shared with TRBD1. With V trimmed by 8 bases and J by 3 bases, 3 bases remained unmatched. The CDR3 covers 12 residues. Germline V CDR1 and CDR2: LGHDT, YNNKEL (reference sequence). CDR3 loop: CASVTGGYEQYF. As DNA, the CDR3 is TGTGCCAGCGTTACAGGGGGCTACGAGCAGTACTTC.

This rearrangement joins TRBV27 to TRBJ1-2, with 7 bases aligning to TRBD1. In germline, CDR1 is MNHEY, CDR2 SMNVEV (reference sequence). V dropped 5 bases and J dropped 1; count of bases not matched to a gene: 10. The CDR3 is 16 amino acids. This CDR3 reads CASSPSLDRYNYGYTF. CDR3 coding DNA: TGTGCCAGCAGTCCCTCCTTGGACAGGTATAACTATGGCTACACCTTC.

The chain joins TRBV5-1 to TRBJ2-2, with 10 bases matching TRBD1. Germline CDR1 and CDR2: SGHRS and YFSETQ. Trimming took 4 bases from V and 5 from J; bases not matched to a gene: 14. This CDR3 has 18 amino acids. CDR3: CASSTGQGGNSLTGELFF. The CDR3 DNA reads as TGCGCCAGCAGCACCGGACAGGGGGGAAATAGCTTGACCGGGGAGCTGTTTTTT.

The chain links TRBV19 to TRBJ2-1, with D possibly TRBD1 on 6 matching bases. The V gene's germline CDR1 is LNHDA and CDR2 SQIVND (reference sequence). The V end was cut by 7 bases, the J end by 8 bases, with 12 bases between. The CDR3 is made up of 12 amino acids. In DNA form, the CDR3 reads TGTGCCAGTACCACAGGGCTCGATGAGCAGTTCTTC. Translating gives CASTTGLDEQFF.

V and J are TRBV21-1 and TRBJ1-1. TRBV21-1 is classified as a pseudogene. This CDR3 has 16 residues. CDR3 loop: CASSKAFRGENTEAFF. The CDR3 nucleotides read TGTGCCAGCAGCAAAGCTTTCCGGGGGGAGAACACTGAAGCTTTCTTT.

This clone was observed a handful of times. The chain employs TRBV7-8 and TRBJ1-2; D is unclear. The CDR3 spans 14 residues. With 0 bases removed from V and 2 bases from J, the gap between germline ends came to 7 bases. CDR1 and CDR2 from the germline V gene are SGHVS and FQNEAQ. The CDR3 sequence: CASSLAAQNYGYTF. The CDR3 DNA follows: TGTGCCAGCAGCTTAGCCGCACAGAACTATGGCTACACCTTC. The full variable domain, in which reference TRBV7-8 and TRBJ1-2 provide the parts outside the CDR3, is GAGVSQSPRYKVAKRGQDVALRCDPISGHVSLFWYQQALGQGPEFLTYFQNEAQLDKSGLPSDRFFAERPEGSVSTLKIQRTQQEDSAVYLCASSLAAQNYGYTFGSGTRLTVV.

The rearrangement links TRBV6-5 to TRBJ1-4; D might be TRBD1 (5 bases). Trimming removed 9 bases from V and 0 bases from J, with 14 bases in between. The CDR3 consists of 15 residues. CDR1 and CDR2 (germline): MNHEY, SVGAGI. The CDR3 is CASVYRITTNEKLFF. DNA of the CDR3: TGTGCCAGTGTCTACAGGATAACAACTAATGAAAAACTGTTTTTT.

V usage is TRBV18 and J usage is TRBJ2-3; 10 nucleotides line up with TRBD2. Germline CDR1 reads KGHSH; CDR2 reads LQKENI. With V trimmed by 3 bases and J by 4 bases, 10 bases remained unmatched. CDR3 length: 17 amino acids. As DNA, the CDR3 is TGTGCCAGCTCACCTCGCTCAGGTAGCGGGGGGTCAGATACGCAGTATTTT. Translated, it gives CASSPRSGSGGSDTQYF.

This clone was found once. The CDR3 nucleotides read TGCGCCAGCAGCTTGTCAGTCCTTTGGGGGGTTGATGGCAATGAGCAGTTCTTC. It specifies CASSLSVLWGVDGNEQFF. The chain is built from TRBV5-1 and TRBJ2-1; TRBD2 is a possible D gene (6 bases). Looked up from germline, CDR1 is SGHRS and CDR2 is YFSETQ. V dropped 1 base and J dropped 6 bases, with 23 bases sitting between them. The CDR3 runs to 18 residues.

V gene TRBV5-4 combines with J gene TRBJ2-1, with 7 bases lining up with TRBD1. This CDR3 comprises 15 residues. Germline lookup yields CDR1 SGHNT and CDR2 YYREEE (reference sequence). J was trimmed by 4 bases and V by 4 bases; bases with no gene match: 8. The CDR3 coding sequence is TGTGCCAGCAGCCCACAGACAGGGCTATACAATGAGCAGTTCTTC. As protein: CASSPQTGLYNEQFF.

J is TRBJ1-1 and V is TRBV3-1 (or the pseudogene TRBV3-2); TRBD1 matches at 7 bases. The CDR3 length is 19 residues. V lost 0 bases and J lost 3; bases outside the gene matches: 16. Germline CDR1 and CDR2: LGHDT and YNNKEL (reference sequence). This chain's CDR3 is CASSQDLGQVGGLHTEAFF. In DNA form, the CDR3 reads TGTGCCAGCAGCCAAGATCTCGGACAGGTCGGGGGTTTGCACACTGAAGCTTTCTTT.

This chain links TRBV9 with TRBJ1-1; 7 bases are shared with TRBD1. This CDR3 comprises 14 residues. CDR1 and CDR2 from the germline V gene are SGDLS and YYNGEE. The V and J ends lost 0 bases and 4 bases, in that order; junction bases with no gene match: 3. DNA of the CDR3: TGTGCCAGCAGCGTAGAACAGGGGTTCACTGAAGCTTTCTTT. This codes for CASSVEQGFTEAFF.

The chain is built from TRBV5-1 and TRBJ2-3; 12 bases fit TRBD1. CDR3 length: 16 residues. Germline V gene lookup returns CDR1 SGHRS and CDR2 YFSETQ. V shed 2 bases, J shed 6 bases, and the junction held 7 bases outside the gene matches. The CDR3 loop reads CASSFQGQGASDTQYF. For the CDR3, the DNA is TGCGCCAGCAGCTTTCAGGGACAGGGGGCTTCTGATACGCAGTATTTT.

The chain's CDR3 is CASSKGLQGAGNTIYF. In nucleotides, the CDR3 is TGTGCCAGCAGCAAAGGATTACAGGGTGCAGGAAACACCATATATTTT. The chain employs TRBV5-5 and TRBJ1-3, with D tentatively TRBD1 (6 bases). The V end lost 4 bases, the J end lost 4 bases, and 18 bases lay between the germline ends. The CDR3 sequence is 16 residues long. Germline V lookup: CDR1 SGHKS, CDR2 YYEKEE (reference sequence).